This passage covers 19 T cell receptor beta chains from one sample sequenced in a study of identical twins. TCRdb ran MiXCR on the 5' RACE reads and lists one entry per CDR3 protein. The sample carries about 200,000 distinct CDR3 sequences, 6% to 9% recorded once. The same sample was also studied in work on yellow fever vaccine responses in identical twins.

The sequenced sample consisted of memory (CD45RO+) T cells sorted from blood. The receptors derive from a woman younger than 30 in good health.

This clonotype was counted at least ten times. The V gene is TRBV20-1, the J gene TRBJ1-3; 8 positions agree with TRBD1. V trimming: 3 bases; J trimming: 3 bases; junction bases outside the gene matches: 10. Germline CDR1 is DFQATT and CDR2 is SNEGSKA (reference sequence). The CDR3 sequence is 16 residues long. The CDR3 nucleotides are TGCAGTGCTAGGGCGAATGGACAGGGTTTTGGAAACACCATATATTTT. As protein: CSARANGQGFGNTIYF.

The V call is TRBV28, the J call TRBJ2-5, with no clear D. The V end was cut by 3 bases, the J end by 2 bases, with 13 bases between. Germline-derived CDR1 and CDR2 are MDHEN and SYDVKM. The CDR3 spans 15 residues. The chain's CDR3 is CASSFGPHQQETQYF. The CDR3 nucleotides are TGTGCCAGCAGTTTCGGGCCCCACCAACAAGAGACCCAGTACTTC.

Written as DNA, the CDR3 is TGCGCCAGCAGCAGTGGACAGGGAGGAAACACCATATATTTT. Translated, it gives CASSSGQGGNTIYF. The chain is built from TRBV5-1 and TRBJ1-3, with 8 positions matching TRBD1. V lost 4 bases and J lost 4; bases outside the gene matches: 4. Looked up from germline, CDR1 is SGHRS and CDR2 is YFSETQ. There are 14 residues in the CDR3.

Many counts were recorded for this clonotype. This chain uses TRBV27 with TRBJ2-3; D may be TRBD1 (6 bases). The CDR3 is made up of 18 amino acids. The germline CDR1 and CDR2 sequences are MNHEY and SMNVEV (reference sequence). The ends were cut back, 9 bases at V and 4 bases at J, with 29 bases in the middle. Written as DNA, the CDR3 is TGTGCCAGTAAACCGGGACAACCGATAACGCACGTTGCAGATACGCAGTATTTT. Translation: CASKPGQPITHVADTQYF.

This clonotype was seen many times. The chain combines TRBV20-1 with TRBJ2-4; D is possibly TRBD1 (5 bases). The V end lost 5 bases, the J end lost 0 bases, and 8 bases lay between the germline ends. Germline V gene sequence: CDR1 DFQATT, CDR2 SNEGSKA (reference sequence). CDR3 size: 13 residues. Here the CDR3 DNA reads TGCAGTGCTGACAGAGTAGCCAAAAACATTCAGTACTTC. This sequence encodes CSADRVAKNIQYF.

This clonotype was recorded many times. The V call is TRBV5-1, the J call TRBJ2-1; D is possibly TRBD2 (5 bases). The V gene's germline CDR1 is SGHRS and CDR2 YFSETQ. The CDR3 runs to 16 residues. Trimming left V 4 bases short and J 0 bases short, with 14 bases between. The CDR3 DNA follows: TGCGCCAGCAGCCTGACCCCTAGCCTCTCCTACAATGAGCAGTTCTTC. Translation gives CASSLTPSLSYNEQFF.

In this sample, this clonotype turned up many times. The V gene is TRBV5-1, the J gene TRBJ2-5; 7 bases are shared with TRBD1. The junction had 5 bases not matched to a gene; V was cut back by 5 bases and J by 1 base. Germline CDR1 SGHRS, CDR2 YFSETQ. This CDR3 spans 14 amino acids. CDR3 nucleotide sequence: TGCGCCAGCAGGCTTAGGACAGGCCAAGAGACCCAGTACTTC. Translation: CASRLRTGQETQYF.

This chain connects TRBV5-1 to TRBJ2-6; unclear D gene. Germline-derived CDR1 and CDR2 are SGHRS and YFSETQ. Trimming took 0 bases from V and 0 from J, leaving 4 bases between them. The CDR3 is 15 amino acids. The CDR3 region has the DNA TGCGCCAGCAGCTTGGTGAACTCTGGGGCCAACGTCCTGACTTTC. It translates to CASSLVNSGANVLTF.

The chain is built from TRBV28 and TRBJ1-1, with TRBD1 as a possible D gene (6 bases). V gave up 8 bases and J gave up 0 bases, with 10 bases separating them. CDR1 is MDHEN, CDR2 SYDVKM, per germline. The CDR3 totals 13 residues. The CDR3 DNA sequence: TGTGCCAGCGGAGGGGGGATGAACACTGAAGCTTTCTTT. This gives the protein CASGGGMNTEAFF.

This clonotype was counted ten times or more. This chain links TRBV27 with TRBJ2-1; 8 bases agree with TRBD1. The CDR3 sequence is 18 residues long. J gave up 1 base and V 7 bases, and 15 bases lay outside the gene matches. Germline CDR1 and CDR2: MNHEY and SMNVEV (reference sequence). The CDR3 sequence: CASNPIPGQGSSYNEQFF. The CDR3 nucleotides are TGTGCCAGCAATCCCATCCCCGGACAGGGTAGTTCCTACAATGAGCAGTTCTTC.

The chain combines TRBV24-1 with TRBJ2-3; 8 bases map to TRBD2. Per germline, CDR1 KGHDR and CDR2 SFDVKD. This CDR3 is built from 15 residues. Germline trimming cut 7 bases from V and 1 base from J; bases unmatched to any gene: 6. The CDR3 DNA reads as TGTGCCACCAGCCCCGGGAGGGCCGGCACAGATACGCAGTATTTT. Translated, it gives CATSPGRAGTDTQYF.

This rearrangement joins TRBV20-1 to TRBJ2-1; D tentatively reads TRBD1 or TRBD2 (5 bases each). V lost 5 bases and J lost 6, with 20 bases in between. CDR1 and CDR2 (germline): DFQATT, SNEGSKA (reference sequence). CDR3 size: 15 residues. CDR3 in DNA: TGCAGTGCTGCGGTGTCCGGGGCAAATGGCAATGAGCAGTTCTTC. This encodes CSAAVSGANGNEQFF.

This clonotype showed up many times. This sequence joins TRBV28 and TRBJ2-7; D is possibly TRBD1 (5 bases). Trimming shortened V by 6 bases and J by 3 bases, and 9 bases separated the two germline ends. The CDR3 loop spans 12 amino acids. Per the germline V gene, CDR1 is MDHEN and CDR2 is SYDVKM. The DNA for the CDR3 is TGTGCCAGCAGAACAGGAAACTACGAGCAGTACTTC. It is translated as CASRTGNYEQYF.

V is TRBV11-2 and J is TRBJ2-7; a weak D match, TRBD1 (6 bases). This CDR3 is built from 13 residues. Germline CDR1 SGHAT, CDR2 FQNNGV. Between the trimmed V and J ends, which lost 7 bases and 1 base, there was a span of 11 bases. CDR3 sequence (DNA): TGTGCCAGCACTCGAGGACAGTCCTACGAGCAGTACTTC. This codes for CASTRGQSYEQYF.

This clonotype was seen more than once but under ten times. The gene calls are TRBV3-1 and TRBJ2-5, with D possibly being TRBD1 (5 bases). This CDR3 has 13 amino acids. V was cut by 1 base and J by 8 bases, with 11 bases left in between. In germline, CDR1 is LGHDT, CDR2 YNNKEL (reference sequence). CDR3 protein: CASSQANQGTQYF. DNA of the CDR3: TGTGCCAGCAGCCAAGCCAATCAGGGAACCCAGTACTTC.

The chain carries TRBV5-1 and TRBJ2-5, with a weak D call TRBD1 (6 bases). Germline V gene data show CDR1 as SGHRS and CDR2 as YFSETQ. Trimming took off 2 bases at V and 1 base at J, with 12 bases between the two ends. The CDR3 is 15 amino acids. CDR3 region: CASSLDGQLQETQYF. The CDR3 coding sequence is TGCGCCAGCAGCTTAGATGGACAGCTCCAAGAGACCCAGTACTTC.

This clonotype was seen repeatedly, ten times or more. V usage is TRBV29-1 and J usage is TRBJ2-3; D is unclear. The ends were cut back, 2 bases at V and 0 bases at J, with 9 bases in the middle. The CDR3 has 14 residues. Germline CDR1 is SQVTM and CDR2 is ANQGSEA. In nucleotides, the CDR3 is TGCAGCGTTGAAAAACAGATAAGCACAGATACGCAGTATTTT. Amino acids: CSVEKQISTDTQYF.

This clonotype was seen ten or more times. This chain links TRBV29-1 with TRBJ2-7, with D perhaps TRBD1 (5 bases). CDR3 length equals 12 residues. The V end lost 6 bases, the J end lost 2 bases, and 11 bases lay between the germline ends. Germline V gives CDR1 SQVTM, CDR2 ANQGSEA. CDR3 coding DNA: TGCAGCGTACAGGAAAATACCTACGAGCAGTACTTC. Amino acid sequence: CSVQENTYEQYF.

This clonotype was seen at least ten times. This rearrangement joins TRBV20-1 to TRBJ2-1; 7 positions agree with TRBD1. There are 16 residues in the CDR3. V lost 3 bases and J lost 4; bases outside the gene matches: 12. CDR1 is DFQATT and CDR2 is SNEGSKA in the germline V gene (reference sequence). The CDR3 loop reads CSASGPQGTLYNEQFF. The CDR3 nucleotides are TGCAGTGCTAGCGGCCCACAGGGGACCCTATACAATGAGCAGTTCTTC.